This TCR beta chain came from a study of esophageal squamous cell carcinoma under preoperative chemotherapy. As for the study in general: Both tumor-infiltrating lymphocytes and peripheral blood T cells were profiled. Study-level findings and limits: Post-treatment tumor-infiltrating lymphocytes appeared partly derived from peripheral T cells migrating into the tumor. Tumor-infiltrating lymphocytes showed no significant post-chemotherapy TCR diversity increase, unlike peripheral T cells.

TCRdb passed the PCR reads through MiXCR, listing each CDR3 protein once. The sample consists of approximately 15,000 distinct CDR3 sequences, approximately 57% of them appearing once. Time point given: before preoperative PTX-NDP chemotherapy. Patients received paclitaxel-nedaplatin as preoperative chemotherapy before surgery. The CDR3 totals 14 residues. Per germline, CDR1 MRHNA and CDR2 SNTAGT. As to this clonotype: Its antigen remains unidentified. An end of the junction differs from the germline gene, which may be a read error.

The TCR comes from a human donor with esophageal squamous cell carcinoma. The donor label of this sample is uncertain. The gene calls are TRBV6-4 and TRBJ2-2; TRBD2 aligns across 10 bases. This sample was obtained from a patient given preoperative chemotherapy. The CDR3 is CVSKLAGDTGELYF. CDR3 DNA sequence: TGTGTGAGCAAGCTAGCGGGAGACACCGGGGAGCTGTATTTT.